A selection of T cell receptor beta chains follows, all from one sample in a study of T cell responses to AZD1222 COVID-19 vaccine. This table comes from immunoSEQ multiplex PCR, and its TCRdb copy is limited to in-frame clones, with some not included. This table has around 160,000 clones, 88% appearing once. Specimen: peripheral blood, collected on day 0 of AZD1222 vaccination. The source of these receptors is an adult in good health. The CDR3 runs from the conserved cysteine through the conserved F or W. D genes are given only for firm matches. Clone size is stated in some rows and not others, as once, few, many or a class when expanded.

d_gene	abundance	v_gene	j_gene	CDR3nt	CDR3aa
-	once	TRBV15	TRBJ1-5	TGTGCCACCAGCAGAGAGGGAGGGTGGGTTAGCAATCAGCCCCAGCATTTT	CATSREGGWVSNQPQHF
-	many	TRBV9	TRBJ1-2	TGTGCCAGCAGCGGCCTAAGGGGGAACCCTAACTATGGCTACACCTTC	CASSGLRGNPNYGYTF
-	-	TRBV5-1	TRBJ1-1	TGCGCCAGCAGCTTGGGTGGGCAACACACTGAAGCTTTCTTT	CASSLGGQHTEAFF
TRBD1	once	TRBV18	TRBJ1-6	TGTGCCAGCTCATCCACGACAGGGGTTGATTCACCCCTCCACTTT	CASSSTTGVDSPLHF
-	-	TRBV4-3	TRBJ1-3	TGCGCCAGCAGCCCCGGACAGCGGAACTCTGGAAACACCATATATTTT	CASSPGQRNSGNTIYF
TRBD1	-	TRBV11-1	TRBJ1-2	TGTGCCAGCAGCTCCACCCGGGACAGGGACCAAAAGGGCTACACCTTC	CASSSTRDRDQKGYTF
-	-	TRBV6-2/TRBV6-3	TRBJ1-1	TGTGCCAGCAGTTATGCAGTGAACACTGAAGCTTTCTTT	CASSYAVNTEAFF
-	once	TRBV6-6	TRBJ1-1	TGTGCCAGCAGTAGACAGACCGTAGGATACACTGAAGCTTTCTTT	CASSRQTVGYTEAFF
-	-	TRBV19	TRBJ2-3	TGTGCCAGTAGTACTCCCGGGACCACAGATACGCAGTATTTT	CASSTPGTTDTQYF
TRBD1	-	TRBV5-1	TRBJ1-2	TGCGCCAGCAGCATCTCGACAGGGGATTATGGCTACACCTTC	CASSISTGDYGYTF
-	once	TRBV9	TRBJ1-5	TGTGCCAGCAGCGTAGGGGCGCAGGGGTCTCAGCCCCAGCATTTT	CASSVGAQGSQPQHF
TRBD2	-	TRBV15	TRBJ2-1	TGTGCCACCAGCAGAGATACTGCGGGAGGATACAATGAGCAGTTCTTC	CATSRDTAGGYNEQFF
-	-	TRBV15	TRBJ1-5	TGTGCCACCAGAGCTGACGCGGATAGCAATCAGCCCCAGCATTTT	CATRADADSNQPQHF
-	-	TRBV7-3	TRBJ1-2	TGTGCCAGCAGCCCCGGGGGGAGGATAGATGGCTACACCTTC	CASSPGGRIDGYTF
-	-	TRBV6-5	TRBJ2-5	TGTGCCAGCAGAATCACGGGGAGGGAGACCCAGTACTTC	CASRITGRETQYF
TRBD1	-	TRBV28	TRBJ1-6	TGTGCCAGCAGTTTAAACAGGCAGGGGGGACGGGGTAATTCACCCCTCCACTTT	CASSLNRQGGRGNSPLHF
TRBD1	-	TRBV7-2	TRBJ1-5	TGTGCCAGCAGGGGGACAGGGGGCGATCAGCCCCAGCATTTT	CASRGTGGDQPQHF
-	-	TRBV5-6	TRBJ2-2	TGTGCCAGCAGCTTAGTTGAAGCCACCGGGGAGCTGTTTTTT	CASSLVEATGELFF
-	-	TRBV7-9	TRBJ1-1	TGTGCCAGCAGCTTCGAGGGGGGAAGGCGGAACACTGAAGCTTTCTTT	CASSFEGGRRNTEAFF
-	once	TRBV9	TRBJ2-7	TGTGCCAGCAGCCTGAGATTTGGAGGGGCCTACGAGCAGTACTTC	CASSLRFGGAYEQYF
TRBD2	-	TRBV9	TRBJ2-1	TGTGCCAGCAGCGTAGGTGGGACTAGCGGGTACAATGAGCAGTTCTTC	CASSVGGTSGYNEQFF
-	-	TRBV9	TRBJ1-2	TGTGCCAGCAGCGTAGATGGGCGGGCAAACTATGGCTACACCTTC	CASSVDGRANYGYTF
-	-	TRBV29-1	TRBJ1-2	TGCAGCGCTCGGAGGCCTAACTATGGCTACACCTTC	CSARRPNYGYTF
TRBD1	once	TRBV19	TRBJ1-5	TGTGCCAGTAGCCTTAGGACAGGCCATCAGCCCCAGCATTTT	CASSLRTGHQPQHF
-	-	TRBV15	TRBJ2-3	TGTGCCACCAGCAGAGATAGGGGGAATACAGATACGCAGTATTTT	CATSRDRGNTDTQYF
-	-	TRBV19	TRBJ1-5	TGTGCCAGTAGGCCGATTTCCAGTGGGAATCCCCAGCATTTT	CASRPISSGNPQHF